What follows is one T cell receptor beta chain and its context. What it binds is not known. Trimming removed 5 bases at V and 4 bases at J, with 15 bases between. This CDR3 is built from 14 residues. Germline CDR1 MGHRA, CDR2 YSYEKL. This specimen comes from a study of cytomegalovirus exposure and HLA in healthy donors. General observations from the study: Cytomegalovirus-associated status was assigned to about 170 TCR beta chains. In a later analysis, 16,951 TCR beta sequences were associated with HLA alleles at 0.05 false discovery rate.

In the PCR, 60 Vbeta and 13 Jbeta primers were used. Libraries were prepared by immunoSEQ multiplex PCR; TCRdb keeps only in-frame clonotypes and omits some of them. The sample lists under 130,000 clones, roughly 76% seen once, with around 6.9% in the top ten. The chain joins TRBV4-1 to TRBJ2-7, with TRBD1 as a possible D gene (6 bases). Specimen: PBMCs. This receptor was identified in a man aged 25-45 years in good health and CMV-seropositive. The CDR3 sequence: CASSVPNRVYEQYF. The CDR3 DNA reads as TGCGCCAGCAGCGTACCTAACAGGGTTTACGAGCAGTACTTC.